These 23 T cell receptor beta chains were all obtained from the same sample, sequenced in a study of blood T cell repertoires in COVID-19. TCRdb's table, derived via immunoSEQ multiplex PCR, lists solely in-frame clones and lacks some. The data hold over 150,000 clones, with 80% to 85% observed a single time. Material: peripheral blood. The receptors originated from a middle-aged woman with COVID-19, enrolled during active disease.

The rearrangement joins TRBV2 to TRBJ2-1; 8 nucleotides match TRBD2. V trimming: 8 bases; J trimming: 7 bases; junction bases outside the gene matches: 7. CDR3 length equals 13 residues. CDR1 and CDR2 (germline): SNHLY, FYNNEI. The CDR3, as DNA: TGTGCCAGCTGTCAGCGGGAGAGAAATGAGCAGTTCTTC. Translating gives CASCQRERNEQFF.

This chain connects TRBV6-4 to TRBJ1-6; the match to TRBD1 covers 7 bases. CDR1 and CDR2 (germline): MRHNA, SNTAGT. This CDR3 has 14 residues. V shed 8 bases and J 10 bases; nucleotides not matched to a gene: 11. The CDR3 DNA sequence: TGTGCCAGCGAAAAGGGGGCGCAGGAATCACCCCTCCACTTT. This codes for CASEKGAQESPLHF.

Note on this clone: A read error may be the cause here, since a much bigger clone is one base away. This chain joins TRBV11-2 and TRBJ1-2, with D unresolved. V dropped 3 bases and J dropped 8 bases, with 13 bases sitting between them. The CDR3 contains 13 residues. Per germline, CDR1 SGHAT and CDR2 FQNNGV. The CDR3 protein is CASSFLLVRGYTF. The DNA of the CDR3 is TGTGCCAGCAGCTTCCTCCTAGTACGCGGCTACACCTTC. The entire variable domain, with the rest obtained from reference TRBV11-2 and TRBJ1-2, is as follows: EAGVAQSPRYKIIEKRQSVAFWCNPISGHATLYWYQQILGQGPKLLIQFQNNGVVDDSQLPKDRFSAERLKGVDSTLKIQPAKLEDSAVYLCASSFLLVRGYTFGSGTRLTVV.

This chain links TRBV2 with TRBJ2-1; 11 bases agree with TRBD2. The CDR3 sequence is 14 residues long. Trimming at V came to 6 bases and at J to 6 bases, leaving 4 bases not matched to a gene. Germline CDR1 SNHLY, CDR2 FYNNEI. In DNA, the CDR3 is TGTGCCAGCAGACCTGGACTAGCGGGCAATGAGCAGTTCTTC. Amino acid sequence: CASRPGLAGNEQFF.

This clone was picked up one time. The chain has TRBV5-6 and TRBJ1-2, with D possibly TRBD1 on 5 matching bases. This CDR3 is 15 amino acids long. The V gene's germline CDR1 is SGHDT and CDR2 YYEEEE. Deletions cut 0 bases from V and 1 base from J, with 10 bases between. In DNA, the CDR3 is TGTGCCAGCAGCTTGGTAGGGGATAGTAACTATGGCTACACCTTC. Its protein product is CASSLVGDSNYGYTF.

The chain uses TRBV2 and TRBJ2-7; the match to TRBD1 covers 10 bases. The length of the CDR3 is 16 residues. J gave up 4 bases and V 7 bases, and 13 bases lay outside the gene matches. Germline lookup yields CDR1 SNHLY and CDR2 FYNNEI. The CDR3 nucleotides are TGTGCCAGCATTGGGGGGTTTCCGGGACAGGGGTACGAGCAGTACTTC. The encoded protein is CASIGGFPGQGYEQYF.

CDR3 amino acids: CASGSATNEKLFF. CDR3 bases: TGCGCCAGCGGGAGTGCAACTAATGAAAAACTGTTTTTT. V is TRBV5-1 and J is TRBJ1-4; no reliable D call. The CDR3 length is 13 residues. Trimming removed 7 bases at V and 0 bases at J, with 7 bases between. Looked up from germline, CDR1 is SGHRS and CDR2 is YFSETQ.

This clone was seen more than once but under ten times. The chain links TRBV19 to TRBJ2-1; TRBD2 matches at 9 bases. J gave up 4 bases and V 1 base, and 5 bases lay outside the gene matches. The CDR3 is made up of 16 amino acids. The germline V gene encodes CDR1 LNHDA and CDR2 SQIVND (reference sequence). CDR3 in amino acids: CASSIASGVYYNEQFF. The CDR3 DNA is TGTGCCAGTAGTATAGCTAGCGGGGTCTATTACAATGAGCAGTTCTTC.

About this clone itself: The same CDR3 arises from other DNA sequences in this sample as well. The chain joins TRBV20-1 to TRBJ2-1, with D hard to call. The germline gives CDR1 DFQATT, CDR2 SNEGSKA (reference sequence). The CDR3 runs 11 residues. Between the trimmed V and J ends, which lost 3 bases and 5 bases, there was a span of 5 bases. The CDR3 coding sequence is TGCAGTGCTAGGCCAGACAATGAGCAGTTCTTC. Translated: CSARPDNEQFF.

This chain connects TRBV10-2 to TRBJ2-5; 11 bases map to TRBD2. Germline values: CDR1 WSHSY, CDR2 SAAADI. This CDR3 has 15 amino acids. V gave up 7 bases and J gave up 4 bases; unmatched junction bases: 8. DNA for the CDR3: TGCGCCAGCACCCTTAGCGGGGGGGCGGGAGAGACCCAGTACTTC. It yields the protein CASTLSGGAGETQYF.

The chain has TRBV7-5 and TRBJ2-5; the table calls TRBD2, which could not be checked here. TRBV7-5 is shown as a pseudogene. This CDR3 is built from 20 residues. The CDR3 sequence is CVPRRLAGAQPYMYQETQYF. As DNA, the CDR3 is TGTGTCCCCCGACGACTAGCGGGGGCGCAGCCCTACATGTACCAAGAGACCCAGTACTTC.

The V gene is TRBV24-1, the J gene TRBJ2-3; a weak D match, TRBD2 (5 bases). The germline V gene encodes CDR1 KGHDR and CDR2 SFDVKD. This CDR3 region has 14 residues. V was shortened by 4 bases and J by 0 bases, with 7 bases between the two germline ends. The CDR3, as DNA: TGTGCCACCAGTGACCCGGGGAGCACAGATACGCAGTATTTT. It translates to CATSDPGSTDTQYF.

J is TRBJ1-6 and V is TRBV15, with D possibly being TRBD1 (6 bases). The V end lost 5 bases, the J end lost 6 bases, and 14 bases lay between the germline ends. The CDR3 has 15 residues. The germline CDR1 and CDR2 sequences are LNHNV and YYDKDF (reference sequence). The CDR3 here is CATSPLTGSNSPLHF. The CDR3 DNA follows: TGTGCCACCAGCCCCCTGACAGGAAGTAATTCACCCCTCCACTTT.

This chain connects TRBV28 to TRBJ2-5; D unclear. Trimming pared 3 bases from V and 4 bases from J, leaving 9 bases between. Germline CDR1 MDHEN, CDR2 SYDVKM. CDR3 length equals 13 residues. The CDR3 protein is CASSFPSGETQYF. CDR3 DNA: TGTGCCAGCAGTTTTCCCTCGGGAGAGACCCAGTACTTC.

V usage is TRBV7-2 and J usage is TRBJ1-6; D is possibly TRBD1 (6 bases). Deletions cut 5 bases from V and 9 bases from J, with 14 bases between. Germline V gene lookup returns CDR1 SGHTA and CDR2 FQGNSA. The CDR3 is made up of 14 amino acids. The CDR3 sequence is CASSPTQGSSPLHF. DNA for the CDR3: TGTGCCAGCAGCCCAACACAGGGTTCTTCACCCCTCCACTTT.

CDR3 sequence reads: CSASASGRGETQYF. The CDR3, as DNA: TGCAGTGCTAGTGCCAGCGGGAGAGGGGAGACCCAGTACTTC. The chain carries TRBV20-1 and TRBJ2-5, with TRBD2 identical over 8 bases. V shed 3 bases, J shed 5 bases, and the junction held 8 bases outside the gene matches. Per germline, CDR1 DFQATT and CDR2 SNEGSKA (reference sequence). The CDR3 sequence is 14 residues long.

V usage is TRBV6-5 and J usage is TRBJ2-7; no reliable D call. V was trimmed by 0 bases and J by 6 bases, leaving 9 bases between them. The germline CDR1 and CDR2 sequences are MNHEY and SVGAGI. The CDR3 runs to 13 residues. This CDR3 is CASSYSVGSEQYF. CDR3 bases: TGTGCCAGCAGTTACTCAGTGGGCAGCGAGCAGTACTTC.

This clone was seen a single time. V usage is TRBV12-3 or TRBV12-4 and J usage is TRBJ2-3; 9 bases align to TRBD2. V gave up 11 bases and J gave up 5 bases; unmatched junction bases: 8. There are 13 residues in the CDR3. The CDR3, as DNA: TGTGCCTCGGCGCGGGGGGGCCAAGATACGCAGTATTTT. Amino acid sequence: CASARGGQDTQYF.

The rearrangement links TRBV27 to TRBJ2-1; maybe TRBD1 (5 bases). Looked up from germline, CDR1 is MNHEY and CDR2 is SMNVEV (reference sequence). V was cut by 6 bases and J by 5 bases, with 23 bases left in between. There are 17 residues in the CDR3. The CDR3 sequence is CASRAFNGKQVDNEQFF. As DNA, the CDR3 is TGTGCCAGCAGGGCATTTAATGGGAAACAGGTTGACAATGAGCAGTTCTTC.

In nucleotides, the CDR3 is TGTGCCAGCAGCTCAGGGGGGGGCTACACCTTC. This codes for CASSSGGGYTF. The chain carries TRBV28 and TRBJ1-2, with TRBD1 identical over 7 bases. Looked up from germline, CDR1 is MDHEN and CDR2 is SYDVKM. V shed 6 bases, J shed 8 bases, and the junction held 3 bases outside the gene matches. CDR3 length: 11 amino acids.

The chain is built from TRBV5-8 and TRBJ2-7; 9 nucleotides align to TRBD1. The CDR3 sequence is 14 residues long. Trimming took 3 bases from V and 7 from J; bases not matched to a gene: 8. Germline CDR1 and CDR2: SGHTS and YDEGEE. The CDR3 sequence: CASSSRDRAGEQYF. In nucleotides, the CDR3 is TGTGCCAGCAGCTCCCGGGACAGGGCCGGGGAGCAGTACTTC.

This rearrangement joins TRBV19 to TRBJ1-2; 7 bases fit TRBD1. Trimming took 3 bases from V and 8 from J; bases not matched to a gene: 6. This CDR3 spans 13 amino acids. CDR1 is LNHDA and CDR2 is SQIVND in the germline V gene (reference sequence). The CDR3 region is CASSIRSGQGYTF. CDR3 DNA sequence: TGTGCCAGTAGTATTCGTTCGGGACAGGGCTACACCTTC.

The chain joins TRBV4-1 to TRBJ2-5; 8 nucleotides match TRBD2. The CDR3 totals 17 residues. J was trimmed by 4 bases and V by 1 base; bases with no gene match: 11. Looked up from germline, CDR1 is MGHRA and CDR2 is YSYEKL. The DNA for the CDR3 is TGCGCCAGCAGCCAAGGGCGGGGGGCCTGGGTAGGAGAGACCCAGTACTTC. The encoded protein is CASSQGRGAWVGETQYF.